These T cell receptor beta chains were read from a single sample in a study of sequential checkpoint blockade in melanoma. Measured with immunoSEQ multiplex PCR; TCRdb has only the in-frame clones, and not every one. The table has some 32,000 clones, roughly 85% seen once. The specimen comprised CD8+ T cells sorted from blood (inferred from file names), sampled from a patient given nivolumab and ipilimumab in sequence. The receptor set was obtained from a human donor with melanoma. Both conserved end residues are part of each CDR3. The D gene is left open where the match is weak. Where a row states a size, it is once, few, many or the class of an expanded clone; other rows omit it.

TRBV7-9	NA	TRBD1	TRBJ2-5	CASSFPYRGGETQYF	TGTGCCAGCAGCTTCCCATACAGGGGTGGAGAGACCCAGTACTTC
TRBV4-1	NA	NA	TRBJ2-2	CASSPFWGANTGELFF	TGCGCCAGCAGCCCCTTCTGGGGAGCGAACACCGGGGAGCTGTTTTTT
TRBV15	NA	TRBD1	TRBJ1-2	CATSRDGPGQGYGYTF	TGTGCCACCAGCAGAGATGGACCGGGACAGGGATATGGCTACACCTTC
TRBV19	NA	TRBD1	TRBJ1-1	CASSIGGTDLNTEAFF	TGTGCCAGTAGTATAGGCGGGACAGATCTGAACACTGAAGCTTTCTTT
TRBV4-2	NA	NA	TRBJ1-1	CARSREIPNTEAFF	TGTGCCAGAAGCCGCGAAATACCGAACACTGAAGCTTTCTTT
TRBV4-2	NA	TRBD2	TRBJ2-7	CASSQERAGAYEQYF	TGTGCCAGCAGCCAAGAAAGAGCGGGGGCCTACGAGCAGTACTTC
TRBV7-9	NA	NA	TRBJ1-3	CASSPGNTIYF	TGTGCCAGCAGCCCAGGGAACACCATATATTTT
TRBV27	NA	NA	TRBJ2-7	CASTFGGAHEQYF	TGTGCCAGCACGTTTGGTGGGGCTCACGAGCAGTACTTC
TRBV6-5	once	NA	TRBJ1-5	CASSYSREQPQHF	TGTGCCAGCAGTTACTCGAGGGAGCAGCCCCAGCATTTT
TRBV7-8	once	TRBD2	TRBJ2-2	CASTRTSGRVGELFF	TGTGCCAGCACCCGGACTAGCGGGAGAGTGGGGGAGCTGTTTTTT
TRBV27	once	TRBD2	TRBJ2-3	CASSLASGSTDTQYF	TGTGCCAGCAGTTTGGCTAGCGGGAGTACAGATACGCAGTATTTT
TRBV9	NA	TRBD1	TRBJ1-1	CASSVGTVNTEAFF	TGTGCCAGCAGCGTCGGGACAGTGAACACTGAAGCTTTCTTT
TRBV6-5	NA	TRBD1	TRBJ2-7	CASSASTGGKKGQYF	TGTGCCAGCAGTGCTTCGACAGGGGGTAAAAAAGGGCAGTACTTC
TRBV6-1	NA	NA	TRBJ1-2	CASSERFGFGWGYTF	TGTGCCAGCAGTGAAAGATTCGGGTTTGGGTGGGGCTACACCTTC
TRBV25-1	NA	TRBD2	TRBJ2-1	CATSRGGNGRNEQFF	TGTGCCACCTCGCGGGGGGGTAATGGGAGGAATGAGCAGTTCTTC
TRBV28	NA	TRBD1	TRBJ2-7	CASSITGTGSYEQYF	TGTGCCAGCAGTATAACCGGGACAGGGTCGTACGAGCAGTACTTC
TRBV4-3	NA	TRBD1	TRBJ1-3	CASSQGTGSGNTIYF	TGCGCCAGCAGCCAAGGGACAGGCTCTGGAAACACCATATATTTT
TRBV7-9	NA	NA	TRBJ2-3	CASSLSPPSTDTQYF	TGTGCCAGCAGCTTATCCCCTCCTAGCACAGATACGCAGTATTTT
TRBV5-1	NA	TRBD1	TRBJ2-1	CASRHAGTGDNEQFF	TGCGCCAGCAGGCACGCCGGGACAGGGGACAATGAGCAGTTCTTC
TRBV9	medium-sized	NA	TRBJ2-2	CASSVDTGGAGELFF	TGTGCCAGCAGCGTAGACACAGGGGGGGCCGGGGAGCTGTTTTTT
TRBV28	few	NA	TRBJ1-4	CASSFAGLNEKLFF	TGTGCCAGCAGTTTTGCAGGGCTTAATGAAAAACTGTTTTTT
TRBV5-6	NA	NA	TRBJ1-5	CASSLGGDQPQHF	TGTGCCAGCAGCTTGGGGGGGGATCAGCCCCAGCATTTT
TRBV27	NA	NA	TRBJ1-5	CASSLLGNQPQHF	TGTGCCAGCAGTTTATTAGGCAATCAGCCCCAGCATTTT
TRBV7-6	NA	TRBD2	TRBJ2-7	CASSLSGNFYEQYF	TGTGCCAGCAGCTTAAGCGGGAACTTCTACGAGCAGTACTTC
TRBV6-1	once	NA	TRBJ1-2	CASILDRGNGYTF	TGTGCCAGCATCCTCGACCGGGGGAATGGCTACACCTTC
TRBV7-9	once	TRBD2	TRBJ2-3	CASSLIIAGEADTQYF	TGTGCCAGCAGCCTCATTATAGCGGGGGAGGCAGATACGCAGTATTTT
TRBV28	NA	NA	TRBJ1-5	CASSLIGRQPQHF	TGTGCCAGCAGTTTAATTGGGCGCCAGCCCCAGCATTTT